The rows below give T cell receptor beta chains drawn from one sample of a study of blood T cell repertoires in COVID-19. Produced via immunoSEQ multiplex PCR; TCRdb's table is partial and in-frame only. The table has approximately 180,000 clones, 85% to 90% seen once. The sequenced sample was peripheral blood. These receptors all come from a person aged 65-85 years with COVID-19, enrolled during active disease. CDR3s include the opening cysteine and the closing phenylalanine or tryptophan. Fields, in order: CDR3 DNA, CDR3 protein, clone size, J gene, D gene, V gene, CDR3 length. The D gene is left open where the match is weak. Some rows have no size entry. The others give once, few or many, or a class for an expanded clone.

CDR3nt: TGTGCCAGCAGCGTAGGGCCAAACGCCCGCTCTGGAAACACCATATATTTT
CDR3aa: CASSVGPNARSGNTIYF
abundance: .
j_gene: TRBJ1-3
d_gene: .
v_gene: TRBV9
len: 17

CDR3nt: TGCGCCAGCTCAATTCCCGCAGGGACAGATACGCAGTATTTT
CDR3aa: CASSIPAGTDTQYF
abundance: .
j_gene: TRBJ2-3
d_gene: .
v_gene: TRBV5-1
len: 14

CDR3nt: TGTGCCAGTAGTATAAAAGCGGGCACAAACACTGAAGCTTTCTTT
CDR3aa: CASSIKAGTNTEAFF
abundance: once
j_gene: TRBJ1-1
d_gene: .
v_gene: TRBV19
len: 15

CDR3nt: TGTGCCAGCAGACCCGTGGACAGGGTACTAGAAGCTTTCTTT
CDR3aa: CASRPVDRVLEAFF
abundance: once
j_gene: TRBJ1-1
d_gene: TRBD1
v_gene: TRBV27
len: 14

CDR3nt: TGTGCCAGCAGCTCCAGGGACAGGTCGATCTACGAGCAGTACTTC
CDR3aa: CASSSRDRSIYEQYF
abundance: .
j_gene: TRBJ2-7
d_gene: TRBD1
v_gene: TRBV7-9
len: 15

CDR3nt: TGTGCCAGCAGCGCTGACAGGGGGCCTTACGAGCAGTACTTC
CDR3aa: CASSADRGPYEQYF
abundance: .
j_gene: TRBJ2-7
d_gene: TRBD1
v_gene: TRBV11-1
len: 14

CDR3nt: TGTGCCAGCAGCTCCGGTTTAGAATCCAGGATAGGTAGGTTCTTC
CDR3aa: CASSSGLESRIGRFF
abundance: once
j_gene: TRBJ2-1
d_gene: .
v_gene: TRBV7-8
len: 15

CDR3nt: TGTGCCTGGAGTGCTGGGAGTCAGCCCCAGCATTTT
CDR3aa: CAWSAGSQPQHF
abundance: .
j_gene: TRBJ1-5
d_gene: .
v_gene: TRBV30
len: 12

CDR3nt: TGTGCCAGCAGCCTATTACAGGGAAGGCGGTATGGCTACACCTTC
CDR3aa: CASSLLQGRRYGYTF
abundance: .
j_gene: TRBJ1-2
d_gene: .
v_gene: TRBV6-5
len: 15

CDR3nt: TGTGCCAGCAGCCAATTACGGCAGGGGGCGCCCAACTATGGCTACACCTTC
CDR3aa: CASSQLRQGAPNYGYTF
abundance: .
j_gene: TRBJ1-2
d_gene: TRBD1
v_gene: TRBV4-2
len: 17

CDR3nt: TGTGCCAGCAGAAGCGGGTTACGTTCGGATACGCAGTATTTT
CDR3aa: CASRSGLRSDTQYF
abundance: .
j_gene: TRBJ2-3
d_gene: .
v_gene: TRBV6-5
len: 14

CDR3nt: TGTGCCAGCAGCTTATTTTCCAGCGGATTACGCACAGATACGCAGTATTTT
CDR3aa: CASSLFSSGLRTDTQYF
abundance: .
j_gene: TRBJ2-3
d_gene: .
v_gene: TRBV7-3
len: 17

CDR3nt: TGTGCCAGCAGCTTGGGGGACAGCTACAATGAGCGGTTCTTC
CDR3aa: CASSLGDSYNERFF
abundance: once
j_gene: TRBJ2-1
d_gene: TRBD1
v_gene: TRBV5-6
len: 14

CDR3nt: TGTGCCAGCAGTCTCGTAATTTATTCACCCCTCCACTTT
CDR3aa: CASSLVIYSPLHF
abundance: .
j_gene: TRBJ1-6
d_gene: .
v_gene: TRBV6-5
len: 13

CDR3nt: TGTGCCAGCAGTGAGGGGGACAGGGTCGAGACCCAGTACTTC
CDR3aa: CASSEGDRVETQYF
abundance: .
j_gene: TRBJ2-5
d_gene: TRBD1
v_gene: TRBV6-1
len: 14

CDR3nt: TGTGCCAGCAGCCCTATTTCCGGGACAGATTACAATGAGCAGTTCTTC
CDR3aa: CASSPISGTDYNEQFF
abundance: .
j_gene: TRBJ2-1
d_gene: TRBD1
v_gene: TRBV14
len: 16